One TCR beta chain is described in this entry. The target antigen is unknown. Here immunoSEQ multiplex PCR was the method, and the copy in TCRdb shows in-frame clones only, minus some. The data hold roughly 9,900 clones, with around 87% observed a single time. The data were obtained in a study of blood T cell dynamics during melanoma immunotherapy. Findings of the study overall: PBMC repertoires of eventual disease-control patients split at W3 into clonality or diversity gains.

The CDR3 covers 14 residues. The germline V gene encodes CDR1 KGHSH and CDR2 LQKENI. With 3 bases clipped from V and 7 bases from J, the junction kept 3 bases outside the gene matches. This sample's time point: week 3, after first cycle of checkpoint inhibitor. The sequenced sample was blood, obtained from a patient treated with checkpoint blockade. The chain has TRBV18 and TRBJ2-4, with TRBD1 identical over 10 bases. The receptor was derived from a human donor with melanoma. The CDR3 region is CASSPEGQGNIQYF. CDR3 bases: TGTGCCAGCTCACCCGAGGGACAGGGGAACATTCAGTACTTC.